The clone carrying this T cell receptor beta chain has ten or more counts. This sample is part of a study of T cell repertoires in cytomegalovirus infection. Study summary: It can be stated that public TCR beta signatures indicated CMV infection as well as a matching HLA type.

TCRdb re-called the reads through MiXCR, storing one row per CDR3 protein. The sample includes 500,000 to 600,000 distinct CDR3 sequences, 15% to 20% of them seen just once. The trim removed 4 bases at V and 4 bases at J, leaving 7 bases unmatched. The CDR3 runs 16 residues. Germline-derived CDR1 and CDR2 are SEHNR and FQNEAQ (reference sequence). Sequencing used CD8+ T cells from PBMCs. This receptor was identified in a human donor in good health (CMV status not recorded). Some clones in this sample may be carry-over from other donors' samples. The chain links TRBV7-9 to TRBJ2-2; 9 bases are a match to TRBD2. CDR3 coding DNA: TGTGCCAGCAGCTACCCTAGCGGGATGGGCACCGGGGAGCTGTTTTTT. Its translation: CASSYPSGMGTGELFF.